Listed below are T cell receptor beta chains from one sample, sequenced in a study of cytomegalovirus exposure and HLA in healthy donors. Method: immunoSEQ multiplex PCR; TCRdb's copy keeps in-frame clones and lacks some. The repertoire holds more than 110,000 clones, with around 70% as singletons. Sequencing was performed on PBMCs. The receptor set was obtained from a woman aged 55-69 years in good health and CMV-seropositive. Each CDR3 is given with its conserved first and last residue. D genes are given only for firm matches. The size entry is marked missing in some rows and otherwise reads once, few, many or a size class.

TGTGCCAGCAGCGTAGAGAGGAAAGGGAGGGAGGACACTGAAGCTTTCTTT	CASSVERKGREDTEAFF	TRBJ1-1	TRBV9	-	few
TGCGCCAGCAGCTTGGCCTCTCGCGGGAGGGCCTTGGATGAGCAGTTCTTC	CASSLASRGRALDEQFF	TRBJ2-1	TRBV5-1	TRBD2	-
TGTGCCAGCAGCTACCCCCCAGGGCAGCGGGACAATGAGCAGTTCTTC	CASSYPPGQRDNEQFF	TRBJ2-1	TRBV13	-	-
TGTGCCTGGAGTGTATTGGGACAGGGAAACACCATATATTTT	CAWSVLGQGNTIYF	TRBJ1-3	TRBV30	TRBD1	-
TGTGCCAGCAGTCAGGGGGATAATTACGCTGAAGCTTTCTTT	CASSQGDNYAEAFF	TRBJ1-1	TRBV28	TRBD1	-
TGCGCCAGCAGCTTAGGGGATCATACTGAAGCTTTCTTT	CASSLGDHTEAFF	TRBJ1-1	TRBV5-1	-	few
TGTGCCAGCAGTACAGGGTTGGGGTTCGACACTGAAGCTTTCTTT	CASSTGLGFDTEAFF	TRBJ1-1	TRBV28	-	-
TGTGCCAGCAGCCTGACTAGCGGGAGTGGGTACGAGCAGTACTTC	CASSLTSGSGYEQYF	TRBJ2-7	TRBV6-6	TRBD2	once
TGCGCCAGCAGCTTGGCGGGAGGGAAAGTATATTTT	CASSLAGGKVYF	TRBJ1-3	TRBV5-1	-	few
TGTGCCAGCAGTGCGACAGTTGCAACTAATGAAAAACTGTTTTTT	CASSATVATNEKLFF	TRBJ1-4	TRBV6-5	-	-
TGCGCCAGCAGCTTACAGGCGGCACGGACTGAAGCTTTCTTT	CASSLQAARTEAFF	TRBJ1-1	TRBV5-1	-	-
TGTGCCAGCAGTGACGGGGGGACCTATGGCTACACCTTC	CASSDGGTYGYTF	TRBJ1-2	TRBV6-4	-	-
TGTGCCAGCAGCTTGTTTGGGGGAGAACAGGGTGAAGCTTTCTTT	CASSLFGGEQGEAFF	TRBJ1-1	TRBV5-6	-	-
TGCGCCAGCAGCTTGTCAGGGTCCAACTATGGCTACACCTTC	CASSLSGSNYGYTF	TRBJ1-2	TRBV5-1	-	-
TGCAGCGTTGAAGATTCTGGGACTAGCGGGCGCAATGAGCAGTTCTTC	CSVEDSGTSGRNEQFF	TRBJ2-1	TRBV29-1	TRBD2	-
TGTGCCAGCAGTCCCGGGACAGTTTTGGGGGAGCAGTTCTTC	CASSPGTVLGEQFF	TRBJ2-1	TRBV6-5	TRBD1	few
TGTGCCAGCAGCCAGGGACAGGGGCAAGAGACCCAGTACTTC	CASSQGQGQETQYF	TRBJ2-5	TRBV7-8	TRBD1	-
TGTGCCAGCAGTCTAGGGAGCTCTGGGGCCAACGTCCTGACTTTC	CASSLGSSGANVLTF	TRBJ2-6	TRBV28	-	-
TGTGCCAGCAGAGACCCAGGACTAGCAGCGGGGGAGCTGTTTTTT	CASRDPGLAAGELFF	TRBJ2-2	TRBV6-6	TRBD2	-
TGTGCCAGCAGCCAAGAGACTAGCGGAGCTCAAGAGACCCAGTACTTC	CASSQETSGAQETQYF	TRBJ2-5	TRBV4-2	TRBD2	-
TGTGCCATCAGTGTAGGAGGACTAGCGAGTACTGAGCAGTTCTTC	CAISVGGLASTEQFF	TRBJ2-1	TRBV10-3	TRBD2	-
TGTGCCAGCAGCCTCACAGGAGGCAATCAGCCCCAGCATTTT	CASSLTGGNQPQHF	TRBJ1-5	TRBV28	-	-
TGCGCCAGCAGCTTGCGGGAGGGAAATGAAAAACTGTTTTTT	CASSLREGNEKLFF	TRBJ1-4	TRBV5-1	-	-